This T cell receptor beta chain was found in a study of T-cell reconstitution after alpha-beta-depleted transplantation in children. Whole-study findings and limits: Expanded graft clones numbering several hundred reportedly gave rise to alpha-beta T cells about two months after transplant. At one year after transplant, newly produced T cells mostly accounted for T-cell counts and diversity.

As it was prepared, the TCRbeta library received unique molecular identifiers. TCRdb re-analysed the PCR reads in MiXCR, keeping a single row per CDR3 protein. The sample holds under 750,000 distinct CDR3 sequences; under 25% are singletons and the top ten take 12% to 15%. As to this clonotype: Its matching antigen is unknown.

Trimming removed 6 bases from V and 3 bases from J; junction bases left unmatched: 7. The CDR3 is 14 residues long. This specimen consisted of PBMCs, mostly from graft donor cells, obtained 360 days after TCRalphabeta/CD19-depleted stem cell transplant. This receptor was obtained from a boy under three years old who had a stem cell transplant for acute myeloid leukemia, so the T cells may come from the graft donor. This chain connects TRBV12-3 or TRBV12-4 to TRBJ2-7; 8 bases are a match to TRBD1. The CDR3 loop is CASSWRTGLYEQYF. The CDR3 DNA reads TGTGCCAGCAGCTGGAGGACAGGGCTCTACGAGCAGTACTTC.